This entry lists 32 T cell receptor beta chains sequenced from one sample in a study of graft-versus-host responses after intestinal transplantation. The protocol was immunoSEQ multiplex PCR, while the TCRdb copy is restricted to in-frame clones and leaves out a portion. Of roughly 51,000 clones detected, roughly 90% appear once; the ten largest clones hold over 0.55%. These receptors have no identified antigens. The sequenced sample was unstimulated CD4+ T cells sorted from spleen or lymph node cells, obtained before transplant. These receptors originate from a human donor who was the organ donor for an intestinal transplant.

The chain joins TRBV9 to TRBJ2-3, with 7 bases fitting TRBD2. Germline V gene sequence: CDR1 SGDLS, CDR2 YYNGEE. The CDR3 consists of 17 residues. V trimming: 4 bases; J trimming: 1 base; junction bases outside the gene matches: 12. This CDR3 reads CASSSFLSGRGTDTQYF. The CDR3 bases are TGTGCCAGCAGCTCATTCCTTAGCGGGCGGGGCACAGATACGCAGTATTTT. The variable domain in full, with the rest retrieved from reference TRBV9 and TRBJ2-3, is DSGVTQTPKHLITATGQRVTLRCSPRSGDLSVYWYQQSLDQGLQFLIQYYNGEERAKGNILERFSAQQFPDLHSELNLSSLELGDSALYFCASSSFLSGRGTDTQYFGPGTRLTVL.

V and J are TRBV19 and TRBJ1-2; TRBD1 might be the D (6 bases). The CDR3 loop spans 15 amino acids. V dropped 5 bases and J dropped 2 bases, with 15 bases sitting between them. Per the germline V gene, CDR1 is LNHDA and CDR2 is SQIVND (reference sequence). As DNA, the CDR3 is TGTGCCAGTAGTGTCCGGGACAACGCAAACTATGGCTACACCTTC. Translated: CASSVRDNANYGYTF.

This rearrangement joins TRBV28 to TRBJ2-7; TRBD1 aligns across 9 bases. The CDR3 runs 15 residues. The trim removed 3 bases at V and 1 base at J, leaving 4 bases unmatched. Germline CDR1 MDHEN, CDR2 SYDVKM. CDR3 nucleotide sequence: TGTGCCAGCAGTTTTAGGGGGACAGGGTCCTACGAGCAGTACTTC. The encoded protein is CASSFRGTGSYEQYF.

This chain connects TRBV30 to TRBJ2-3; D might be TRBD1 (5 bases). The CDR3 spans 18 residues. Germline V gene data show CDR1 as GTSNPN and CDR2 as SVGIG (reference sequence). Trimming shortened V by 1 base and J by 3 bases, and 23 bases separated the two germline ends. The CDR3 sequence is CAWSGGFETTVITDTQYF. The CDR3, as DNA: TGTGCCTGGAGTGGGGGCTTCGAAACTACAGTTATTACAGATACGCAGTATTTT.

The chain employs TRBV28 and TRBJ2-3; 7 nucleotides line up with TRBD2. The CDR3 extends over 10 amino acids. Germline V CDR1 and CDR2: MDHEN, SYDVKM. J was trimmed by 13 bases and V by 6 bases; bases with no gene match: 4. The CDR3 DNA reads TGTGCCAGCAGCGGCGGGAGAAAGTATTTT. Its translation: CASSGGRKYF.

This rearrangement joins TRBV28 to TRBJ2-7, with 8 bases matching TRBD1. Trimming at V came to 4 bases and at J to 0 bases, leaving 5 bases not matched to a gene. CDR1 and CDR2 from the germline V gene are MDHEN and SYDVKM. The CDR3 is made up of 15 amino acids. CDR3 in amino acids: CASSSQGASSYEQYF. The CDR3 DNA sequence: TGTGCCAGCAGTTCCCAGGGGGCGAGCTCCTACGAGCAGTACTTC.

The CDR3 reads CASSLLGLKDQETQYF. The CDR3 DNA follows: TGTGCCAGCAGCTTGCTAGGACTGAAAGACCAAGAGACCCAGTACTTC. The genes are TRBV5-6 and TRBJ2-5; D might be TRBD2 (5 bases). This CDR3 contains 16 residues. V was clipped by 1 base and J by 0 bases, with 13 bases between them. The germline V gene has CDR1 SGHDT and CDR2 YYEEEE.

The chain joins TRBV27 to TRBJ1-1; possible D gene TRBD1, 6 bases. Germline V gives CDR1 MNHEY, CDR2 SMNVEV (reference sequence). V was cut by 3 bases and J by 5 bases, with 10 bases left in between. The CDR3 contains 13 residues. The CDR3 DNA is TGTGCCAGCAGTTTCCAGGGGAATACTGAAGCTTTCTTT. It yields the protein CASSFQGNTEAFF.

This chain uses TRBV27 with TRBJ2-1, with D possibly TRBD1 on 6 matching bases. Germline loops: CDR1 MNHEY, CDR2 SMNVEV (reference sequence). V lost 2 bases and J lost 3, with 20 bases in between. The CDR3 covers 18 residues. CDR3: CASSLEGPGQLYYNEQFF. CDR3 nucleotide sequence: TGTGCCAGCAGTTTAGAGGGCCCGGGACAATTATACTACAATGAGCAGTTCTTC.

This chain links TRBV29-1 with TRBJ2-2, with D possibly matching TRBD1 (6 bases). This CDR3 is 15 amino acids long. V was cut by 3 bases and J by 1 base, with 12 bases left in between. The V gene's germline CDR1 is SQVTM and CDR2 ANQGSEA. Here the CDR3 DNA reads TGCAGCGTTGACGGGTTACAGGGGAACACCGGGGAGCTGTTTTTT. Its translation is CSVDGLQGNTGELFF.

This clone showed up just once. The gene calls are TRBV28 and TRBJ1-5, with TRBD1 identical over 9 bases. Germline loops: CDR1 MDHEN, CDR2 SYDVKM. The junction had 3 bases not matched to a gene; V was cut back by 5 bases and J by 4 bases. The CDR3 runs to 14 residues. As DNA, the CDR3 is TGTGCCAGCAGTAAAGACAGGGGGAATCAGCCCCAGCATTTT. This sequence encodes CASSKDRGNQPQHF.

J is TRBJ2-7 and V is TRBV4-1, with a tentative D call TRBD2 (6 bases). This CDR3 region has 17 residues. V gave up 1 base and J gave up 0 bases, with 16 bases separating them. CDR1 MGHRA and CDR2 YSYEKL come from the germline V gene. The CDR3 DNA sequence: TGCGCCAGCAGCCAAGCTTTCGGTAGCGGCAACTCCTACGAGCAGTACTTC. Translation: CASSQAFGSGNSYEQYF.

The gene calls are TRBV5-5 and TRBJ1-5, with D perhaps matching TRBD1 (5 bases). Germline values: CDR1 SGHKS, CDR2 YYEKEE (reference sequence). The CDR3 loop spans 17 amino acids. Deletions cut 0 bases from V and 1 base from J, with 14 bases between. The CDR3 DNA sequence: TGTGCCAGCAGCTTGGTAATGTTCAGGGCAAGCAATCAGCCCCAGCATTTT. Amino acids: CASSLVMFRASNQPQHF.

The chain links TRBV28 to TRBJ1-2, with 7 bases aligning to TRBD1. With V trimmed by 10 bases and J by 4 bases, 15 bases remained unmatched. This CDR3 has 15 amino acids. Germline loops: CDR1 MDHEN, CDR2 SYDVKM. The CDR3 DNA reads TGTGCCACCAGGGGGTTGGGAGCAAGCTCCTATGGCTACACCTTC. It is translated as CATRGLGASSYGYTF.

This chain links TRBV18 with TRBJ1-1, with a possible D match to TRBD1 (5 bases). V shed 3 bases and J shed 2 bases, with 10 bases lying between them. CDR1 is KGHSH, CDR2 LQKENI, per germline. The CDR3 sequence is 14 residues long. DNA of the CDR3: TGTGCCAGCTCACCTCAGGGAATCAACACTGAAGCTTTCTTT. Translation: CASSPQGINTEAFF.

The chain uses TRBV29-1 and TRBJ1-1; D unresolved. The length of the CDR3 is 11 residues. Per the germline V gene, CDR1 is SQVTM and CDR2 is ANQGSEA. The V gene lost 4 bases and the J gene lost 9 bases, with 12 bases spanning the gap. The CDR3 is CSVGMRLKAFF. The CDR3 DNA is TGCAGCGTTGGAATGCGTTTGAAAGCTTTCTTT.

V and J are TRBV7-2 and TRBJ2-1; the D is unclear. Germline lookup yields CDR1 SGHTA and CDR2 FQGNSA. The CDR3 length is 15 residues. The V gene lost 0 bases and the J gene lost 5 bases, with 11 bases spanning the gap. CDR3 in DNA: TGTGCCAGCAGCTTAGCTGGGCAGGCTAACAATGAGCAGTTCTTC. Encoded protein: CASSLAGQANNEQFF. The complete variable domain, with remaining parts taken from reference TRBV7-2 and TRBJ2-1, reads GAGVSQSPSNKVTEKGKDVELRCDPISGHTALYWYRQSLGQGLEFLIYFQGNSAPDKSGLPSDRFSAERTGGSVSTLTIQRTQQEDSAVYLCASSLAGQANNEQFFGPGTRLTVL.

The rearrangement joins TRBV7-2 to TRBJ2-5; a possible D gene is TRBD1 (6 bases). V was pared by 5 bases and J by 4 bases, with 20 bases between. The CDR3 length is 16 residues. The germline CDR1 and CDR2 sequences are SGHTA and FQGNSA. CDR3 sequence reads: CASSMTDRWRRETQYF. CDR3 nucleotide sequence: TGTGCCAGCAGCATGACAGACAGGTGGAGGCGAGAGACCCAGTACTTC. Complete variable domain (other parts from reference TRBV7-2 and TRBJ2-5): GAGVSQSPSNKVTEKGKDVELRCDPISGHTALYWYRQSLGQGLEFLIYFQGNSAPDKSGLPSDRFSAERTGGSVSTLTIQRTQQEDSAVYLCASSMTDRWRRETQYFGPGTRLLVL.

V usage is TRBV27 and J usage is TRBJ2-1; 10 positions agree with TRBD2. Germline V gene lookup returns CDR1 MNHEY and CDR2 SMNVEV (reference sequence). The CDR3 has 16 amino acids. J was trimmed by 2 bases and V by 6 bases; bases with no gene match: 7. This CDR3 reads CASSNAAGGPYNEQFF. The CDR3 DNA follows: TGTGCCAGCAGCAACGCAGCGGGAGGGCCCTACAATGAGCAGTTCTTC.

This chain uses TRBV18 with TRBJ1-1, with 7 bases lining up with TRBD1. V trimming: 4 bases; J trimming: 1 base; junction bases outside the gene matches: 6. CDR1 and CDR2 (germline): KGHSH, LQKENI. There are 15 residues in the CDR3. As DNA, the CDR3 is TGTGCCAGCTCACAGACAGGGTCTCAGAACACTGAAGCTTTCTTT. It yields the protein CASSQTGSQNTEAFF. Using reference TRBV18 and TRBJ1-1 for the parts outside the CDR3, the full variable domain is NAGVMQNPRHLVRRRGQEARLRCSPMKGHSHVYWYRQLPEEGLKFMVYLQKENIIDESGMPKERFSAEFPKEGPSILRIQQVVRGDSAAYFCASSQTGSQNTEAFFGQGTRLTVV.

This clone appeared once. The V and J genes are TRBV6-5 and TRBJ2-7; TRBD2 matches 7 bases. Germline lookup yields CDR1 MNHEY and CDR2 SVGAGI. The V gene end was trimmed by 6 bases and the J gene end by 0 bases; junction bases not matched to a gene: 8. The CDR3 runs 15 residues. The CDR3 DNA follows: TGTGCCAGCAGACCGAGGGAGGGCAGCTCCTACGAGCAGTACTTC. Protein: CASRPREGSSYEQYF.

The genes are TRBV4-2 and TRBJ2-7, with D maybe TRBD2 (6 bases). The V and J ends lost 0 bases and 4 bases respectively, with 22 bases between them. Per germline, CDR1 LGHNA and CDR2 YNFKEQ. This CDR3 has 18 residues. Written as DNA, the CDR3 is TGTGCCAGCAGCCAAGACCTCGGGTCGGAGGGGCGCGGGTACGAGCAGTACTTC. Translated: CASSQDLGSEGRGYEQYF.

This clone occurred a few times. CDR3 nucleotides: TGTGCCAGCAGCCTCCGACTAGCGGGAGGGGCCTACGAGCAGTACTTC. As protein: CASSLRLAGGAYEQYF. V gene TRBV7-6 combines with J gene TRBJ2-7; 14 positions match TRBD2. V trimming: 5 bases; J trimming: 2 bases; junction bases outside the gene matches: 5. The germline V gene encodes CDR1 SGHVS and CDR2 FNYEAQ. The CDR3 has 16 residues.

This clone was picked up one time. The chain couples TRBV2 to TRBJ1-1; 8 nucleotides line up with TRBD1. Per germline, CDR1 SNHLY and CDR2 FYNNEI. This CDR3 region has 15 residues. The V gene end was trimmed by 5 bases and the J gene end by 1 base; junction bases not matched to a gene: 6. The CDR3 loop reads CASSPRTGRNTEAFF. The DNA of the CDR3 is TGTGCCAGCAGTCCCCGGACAGGGAGGAACACTGAAGCTTTCTTT.

The CDR3 region has the DNA TGTGCCAGCAGCTTAGAACCGGGAGTAACAGATACGCAGTATTTT. Encoded protein: CASSLEPGVTDTQYF. This sequence joins TRBV7-2 and TRBJ2-3; D is perhaps TRBD2 (6 bases). The germline V gene encodes CDR1 SGHTA and CDR2 FQGNSA. The CDR3 loop spans 15 amino acids. Trimming removed 1 base at V and 3 bases at J, with 11 bases between.

To note about this clone: At one end, the junction sequence differs from germline, possibly due to a read error. This chain connects TRBV29-1 to TRBJ1-1, with 10 bases fitting TRBD1. The CDR3 totals 11 residues. The germline gives CDR1 SQVTM, CDR2 ANQGSEA. Written as DNA, the CDR3 is TGCAGCGTTCGGACAGGGGGATCTTGGCTCTTT. Its translation: CSVRTGGSWLF.

The gene calls are TRBV4-3 and TRBJ1-5; D possibly corresponds to TRBD1 (6 bases). V was shortened by 4 bases and J by 4 bases, with 14 bases between the two germline ends. The CDR3 is 15 amino acids. From germline, CDR1 is LGHNA and CDR2 YSLEER. CDR3 sequence reads: CASSRDRLGNQPQHF. CDR3 DNA: TGCGCCAGCAGCCGAGACAGGTTAGGAAATCAGCCCCAGCATTTT.

Comments on this clone: This sample also contains other DNA sequences that code for the same CDR3. J is TRBJ1-5 and V is TRBV10-3; D is uncertain. The CDR3 runs to 15 residues. V shed 3 bases and J shed 4 bases, with 13 bases lying between them. Germline V CDR1 and CDR2: ENHRY, SYGVKD. CDR3 in amino acids: CAISEGGGSNQPQHF. The CDR3, as DNA: TGTGCCATCAGTGAAGGAGGCGGTTCAAATCAGCCCCAGCATTTT.

V and J are TRBV7-9 and TRBJ2-3, with 8 bases fitting TRBD2. In germline, CDR1 is SEHNR, CDR2 FQNEAQ (reference sequence). The V segment lost 5 bases and the J segment 5 bases; nucleotides outside the gene matches: 6. The CDR3 has 14 amino acids. In DNA, the CDR3 is TGTGCCAGCAGCAGTAGCGGGATCGGAGATACGCAGTATTTT. This translates into CASSSSGIGDTQYF.

The V and J genes are TRBV5-1 and TRBJ2-1, with a possible D match to TRBD2 (6 bases). CDR1 is SGHRS, CDR2 YFSETQ, per germline. The V end was cut by 0 bases, the J end by 8 bases, with 12 bases between. The CDR3 contains 14 residues. CDR3 sequence (DNA): TGCGCCAGCAGCTTGGCCCGAGTAGCGGATGAGCAGTTCTTC. It is translated as CASSLARVADEQFF.

The chain joins TRBV18 to TRBJ2-5; D is undetermined. Germline V gene lookup returns CDR1 KGHSH and CDR2 LQKENI. This CDR3 has 16 residues. Trimming left V 1 base short and J 2 bases short, with 14 bases between. In nucleotides, the CDR3 is TGTGCCAGCTCACCACTGCTGAGCTCCCTTCAAGAGACCCAGTACTTC. Its protein product is CASSPLLSSLQETQYF.

The chain recombines TRBV11-2 with TRBJ1-5, with no clear D. CDR1 is SGHAT, CDR2 FQNNGV, per germline. Trimming pared 0 bases from V and 7 bases from J, leaving 13 bases between. The CDR3 has 15 residues. CDR3 DNA sequence: TGTGCCAGCAGCTTAGATCCCGGGGTGGGCCAGCCCCAGCATTTT. It encodes CASSLDPGVGQPQHF.